This is a list of T cell receptor beta chains from one sample in a study of OX40 agonist ivuxolimab in advanced cancers. Assay: immunoSEQ multiplex PCR; the TCRdb copy retains only in-frame clones and omits some. The data show roughly 80,000 clones, roughly 80% seen once. Sequencing used CD4+ or CD8+ T cells sorted from blood, obtained in a trial of the OX40 agonist ivuxolimab. These receptors all stem from an adult with an advanced solid tumor such as melanoma, head and neck, liver or kidney cancer. Each CDR3 is given with its conserved first and last residue. The D gene is left open where the match is weak. Expanded clones are given a class, and other clones once, few, many or no size at all.

v_call: TRBV9; j_call: TRBJ1-2; d_call: .; clone_size: .; cdr3_nt: TGTGCCAGCAGCGGATGGGACGAAATGTTCTATGGCTACACCTTC; cdr3_aa: CASSGWDEMFYGYTF
v_call: TRBV5-1; j_call: TRBJ2-5; d_call: TRBD2; clone_size: .; cdr3_nt: TGCGCCAGCAGCTTTGGAACTAGCGTACAAGAGACCCAGTACTTC; cdr3_aa: CASSFGTSVQETQYF
v_call: TRBV2; j_call: TRBJ2-1; d_call: .; clone_size: .; cdr3_nt: TGTGCCAGCAGGGAGCGGCCATCCTACAATGAGCAGTTCTTC; cdr3_aa: CASRERPSYNEQFF
v_call: TRBV7-2; j_call: TRBJ1-5; d_call: .; clone_size: .; cdr3_nt: TGTGCCAGCAGCCAACAACAGTTTAGCAATCAGCCCCAGCATTTT; cdr3_aa: CASSQQQFSNQPQHF
v_call: TRBV15; j_call: TRBJ2-1; d_call: TRBD2; clone_size: once; cdr3_nt: TGTGCCACCAGCAGCGGACTAGCGGGGCTTTTGGATGAGCAGTTCTTC; cdr3_aa: CATSSGLAGLLDEQFF
v_call: TRBV7-2; j_call: TRBJ1-1; d_call: TRBD1; clone_size: .; cdr3_nt: TGTGCCAGCAGCCTAAGACCCGGGACAGGGGGCACTGAAGCTTTCTTT; cdr3_aa: CASSLRPGTGGTEAFF
v_call: TRBV5-4; j_call: TRBJ2-7; d_call: TRBD1; clone_size: .; cdr3_nt: TGTGCCAGCAGCTTGAGCCAGGGGGCGGCCGAGCAGTACTTC; cdr3_aa: CASSLSQGAAEQYF
v_call: TRBV30; j_call: TRBJ2-3; d_call: .; clone_size: .; cdr3_nt: TGTGCCTGGAGACGCAGGGGTTCGATGGAGCAGTATTTT; cdr3_aa: CAWRRRGSMEQYF
v_call: TRBV6-1; j_call: TRBJ2-7; d_call: TRBD2; clone_size: .; cdr3_nt: TGTGCCAGCAGTGAAGCGGTCAGCGGGGTATACTACGAGCAGTACTTC; cdr3_aa: CASSEAVSGVYYEQYF
v_call: TRBV30; j_call: TRBJ2-2; d_call: .; clone_size: .; cdr3_nt: TGTGCCTGGAGTCGTGCAGGACAGACGACCGGGGAGCTGTTTTTT; cdr3_aa: CAWSRAGQTTGELFF
v_call: TRBV19; j_call: TRBJ2-7; d_call: TRBD1; clone_size: .; cdr3_nt: TGTGCCAGTAAGCCGGGTCAGGGGGCGCGAGAGCAGTACTTC; cdr3_aa: CASKPGQGAREQYF
v_call: TRBV5-1; j_call: TRBJ1-1; d_call: .; clone_size: .; cdr3_nt: TGCGCCAGCAGCTTCTCAGGGCCCCCAATGAACACTGAAGCTTTCTTT; cdr3_aa: CASSFSGPPMNTEAFF
v_call: TRBV19; j_call: TRBJ1-2; d_call: .; clone_size: .; cdr3_nt: TGTGCCAGTAACCCGGGGCAGGTCTCGTATGGGGGCTACACCTTC; cdr3_aa: CASNPGQVSYGGYTF
v_call: TRBV12-5; j_call: TRBJ1-4; d_call: .; clone_size: .; cdr3_nt: TGTGCTAGTGGTACCCGTTGGGGGGCGTCGGGTGAAAAACTGTTTTTT; cdr3_aa: CASGTRWGASGEKLFF
v_call: TRBV7-2; j_call: TRBJ2-2; d_call: .; clone_size: .; cdr3_nt: TGTGCCAGCAGCTCACCCCCCGGGGAGCTGTTTTTT; cdr3_aa: CASSSPPGELFF
v_call: TRBV5-1; j_call: TRBJ2-1; d_call: TRBD1; clone_size: .; cdr3_nt: TGCGCCAGCAGCCCAGGGACAGGTGGGAATGAGCAGTTCTTC; cdr3_aa: CASSPGTGGNEQFF
v_call: TRBV7-9; j_call: TRBJ1-6; d_call: TRBD1; clone_size: .; cdr3_nt: TGTGCCAGCAGCTTAGGGGACAGCAATTCACCCCTCCACTTT; cdr3_aa: CASSLGDSNSPLHF
v_call: TRBV5-8; j_call: TRBJ1-1; d_call: .; clone_size: .; cdr3_nt: TGTGCCAGCACCTGGCTGTCGTCTCTCACGGGTACTGAAGCTTTCTTT; cdr3_aa: CASTWLSSLTGTEAFF
v_call: TRBV5-1; j_call: TRBJ2-4; d_call: TRBD1; clone_size: .; cdr3_nt: TGCGCCAGCAGCTTGGGACAGGGGAGTGACATTCAGTACTTC; cdr3_aa: CASSLGQGSDIQYF
v_call: TRBV18; j_call: TRBJ1-1; d_call: TRBD1; clone_size: .; cdr3_nt: TGTGCCAGCTCACCAGACAGGGTGAACACTGAAGCTTTCTTT; cdr3_aa: CASSPDRVNTEAFF
v_call: TRBV19; j_call: TRBJ1-2; d_call: .; clone_size: .; cdr3_nt: TGTGCCAGTAGTATAGATCGGGAGGTGAACTATGGCTACACCTTC; cdr3_aa: CASSIDREVNYGYTF
v_call: TRBV7-9; j_call: TRBJ2-4; d_call: .; clone_size: .; cdr3_nt: TGTGCCAGCAGCCGTGGGGCAGGGGTCAAGTACTTC; cdr3_aa: CASSRGAGVKYF
v_call: TRBV5-1; j_call: TRBJ2-1; d_call: TRBD2; clone_size: .; cdr3_nt: TGCGCCAGCACCGGACTAGCGGGGGTGGGCGGGGAGCAGTTCTTC; cdr3_aa: CASTGLAGVGGEQFF
v_call: TRBV7-2; j_call: TRBJ2-7; d_call: .; clone_size: few; cdr3_nt: TGTGCCAGCGGATCGGGAATTGGGTACGAGCAGTACTTC; cdr3_aa: CASGSGIGYEQYF
v_call: TRBV10-2; j_call: TRBJ2-3; d_call: TRBD2; clone_size: once; cdr3_nt: TGCGCCAGCAAAGGACTAGCGGGGGGACGGGCAGATACGCAGTATTTT; cdr3_aa: CASKGLAGGRADTQYF
v_call: TRBV5-4; j_call: TRBJ2-1; d_call: TRBD2; clone_size: .; cdr3_nt: TGTGCCAGCAGCCCCGCGGCGGGGGGGCGGGCCTTCAATGAGCAGTTCTTC; cdr3_aa: CASSPAAGGRAFNEQFF
v_call: TRBV4-3; j_call: TRBJ1-2; d_call: TRBD1; clone_size: .; cdr3_nt: TGCGCCAGCAGCCAGTCACAGGGGGCCCTTAACTATGGCTACACCTTC; cdr3_aa: CASSQSQGALNYGYTF
v_call: TRBV5-5; j_call: TRBJ1-6; d_call: .; clone_size: .; cdr3_nt: TGTGCCATGAGCCAGAATTATAATTCACCCCTCCACTTT; cdr3_aa: CAMSQNYNSPLHF
v_call: TRBV19; j_call: TRBJ1-2; d_call: .; clone_size: .; cdr3_nt: TGTGCCAGTAGGGGGTTTCGAACAGCCGAAAAGGTTGGCTACACCTTC; cdr3_aa: CASRGFRTAEKVGYTF
v_call: TRBV2; j_call: TRBJ1-2; d_call: TRBD1; clone_size: once; cdr3_nt: TGTGCCAGCAGTGACGTGCAGGGGGTCTATGGCTACACCTTC; cdr3_aa: CASSDVQGVYGYTF
v_call: TRBV5-4; j_call: TRBJ1-2; d_call: TRBD1; clone_size: .; cdr3_nt: TGTGCCAGCAGCAGGGACAGCGCTTTGGATAACTATGGCTACACCTTC; cdr3_aa: CASSRDSALDNYGYTF
v_call: TRBV7-7; j_call: TRBJ2-3; d_call: .; clone_size: .; cdr3_nt: TGTGCCAGCAGCTTAGACGCTTCGCCAGCAGATACGCAGTATTTT; cdr3_aa: CASSLDASPADTQYF
v_call: TRBV18; j_call: TRBJ2-3; d_call: TRBD2; clone_size: .; cdr3_nt: TGTGCCAGCTCGTCCGGGACTAGCATGGCAGATACGCAGTATTTT; cdr3_aa: CASSSGTSMADTQYF
v_call: TRBV7-9; j_call: TRBJ2-5; d_call: .; clone_size: .; cdr3_nt: TGTGCCAGCAGCTTTACGCTTGATCCAATCCAAGAGACCCAGTACTTC; cdr3_aa: CASSFTLDPIQETQYF
v_call: TRBV6-5; j_call: TRBJ1-4; d_call: .; clone_size: .; cdr3_nt: TGTGCCAGCAGCAGCCCCCTCGAGGAAAAACTGTTTTTT; cdr3_aa: CASSSPLEEKLFF
v_call: TRBV11-2; j_call: TRBJ1-1; d_call: .; clone_size: .; cdr3_nt: TGTGCCAGCAGCTTTTGGGGCACTGAAGCTTTCTTT; cdr3_aa: CASSFWGTEAFF
v_call: TRBV27; j_call: TRBJ2-5; d_call: .; clone_size: .; cdr3_nt: TGTGCCAGCAGTCCTACGCAGGGCAAGACCCAGTACTTC; cdr3_aa: CASSPTQGKTQYF